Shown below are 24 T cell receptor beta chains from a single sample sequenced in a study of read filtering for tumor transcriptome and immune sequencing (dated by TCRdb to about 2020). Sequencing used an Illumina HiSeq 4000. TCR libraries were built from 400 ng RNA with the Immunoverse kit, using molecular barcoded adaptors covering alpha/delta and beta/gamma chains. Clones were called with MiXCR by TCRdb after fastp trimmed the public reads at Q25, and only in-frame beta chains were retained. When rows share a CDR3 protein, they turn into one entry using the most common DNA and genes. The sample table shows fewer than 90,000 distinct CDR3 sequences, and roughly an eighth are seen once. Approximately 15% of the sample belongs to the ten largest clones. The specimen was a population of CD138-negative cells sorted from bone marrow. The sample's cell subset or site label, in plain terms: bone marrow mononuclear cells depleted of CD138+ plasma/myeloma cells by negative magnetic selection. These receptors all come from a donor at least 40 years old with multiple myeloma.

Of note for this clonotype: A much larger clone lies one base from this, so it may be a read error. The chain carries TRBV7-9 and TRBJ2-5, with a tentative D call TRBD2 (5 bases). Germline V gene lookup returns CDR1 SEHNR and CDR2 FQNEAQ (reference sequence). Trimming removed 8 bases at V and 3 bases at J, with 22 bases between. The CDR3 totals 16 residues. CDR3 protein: CASGPRGGLAEETQYF. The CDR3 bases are TGTGCCAGCGGCCCCCGAGGAGGTCTCGCAGAAGAGACCCAGTACTTC.

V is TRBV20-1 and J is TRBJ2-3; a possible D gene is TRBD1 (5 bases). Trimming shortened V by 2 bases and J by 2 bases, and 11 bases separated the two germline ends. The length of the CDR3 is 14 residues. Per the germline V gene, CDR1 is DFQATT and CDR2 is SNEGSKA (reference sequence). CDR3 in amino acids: CSARTGAITDTQYF. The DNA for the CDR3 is TGCAGTGCTAGAACAGGCGCCATCACAGATACGCAGTATTTT.

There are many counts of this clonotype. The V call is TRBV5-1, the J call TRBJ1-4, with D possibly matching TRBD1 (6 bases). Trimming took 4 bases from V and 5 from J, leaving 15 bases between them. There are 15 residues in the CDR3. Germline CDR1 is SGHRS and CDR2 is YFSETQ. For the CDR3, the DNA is TGCGCCAGCAGCCACGTGGGGGACACGAATGAAAAACTGTTTTTT. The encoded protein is CASSHVGDTNEKLFF.

Here the CDR3 reads CASSGRQGYQPQHF. Written as DNA, the CDR3 is TGTGCCAGCAGCGGCCGACAGGGGTATCAGCCCCAGCATTTT. The rearrangement uses TRBV7-8 and TRBJ1-5; 8 positions match TRBD1. This CDR3 is 14 amino acids long. V lost 5 bases and J lost 5; bases outside the gene matches: 5. Germline CDR1 and CDR2: SGHVS and FQNEAQ.

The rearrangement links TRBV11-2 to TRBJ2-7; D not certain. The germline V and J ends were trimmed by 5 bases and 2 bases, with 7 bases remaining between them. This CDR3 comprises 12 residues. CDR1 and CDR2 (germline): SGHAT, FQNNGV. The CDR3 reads CASSHNPYEQYF. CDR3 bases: TGTGCCAGCAGCCATAATCCCTACGAGCAGTACTTC.

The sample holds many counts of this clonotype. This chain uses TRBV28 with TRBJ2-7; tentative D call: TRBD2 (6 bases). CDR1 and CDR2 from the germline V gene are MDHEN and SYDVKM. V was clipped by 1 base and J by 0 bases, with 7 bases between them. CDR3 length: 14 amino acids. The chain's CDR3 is CASSLYGSSYEQYF. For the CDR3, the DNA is TGTGCCAGCAGTTTATACGGGAGCTCCTACGAGCAGTACTTC.

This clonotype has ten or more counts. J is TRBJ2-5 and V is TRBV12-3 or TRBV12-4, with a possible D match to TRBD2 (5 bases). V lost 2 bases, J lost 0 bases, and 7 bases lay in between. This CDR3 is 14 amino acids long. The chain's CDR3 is CASSLRADQETQYF. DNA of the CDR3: TGTGCCAGCAGTTTAAGAGCGGACCAAGAGACCCAGTACTTC.

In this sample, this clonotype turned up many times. CDR3 bases: TGTGCTAGTGGTTTGGAAGTCAATGAGCAGTTCTTC. Its protein product is CASGLEVNEQFF. The chain couples TRBV12-5 to TRBJ2-1; D remains ambiguous. The germline gives CDR1 LGHNT, CDR2 FRNRAP. The length of the CDR3 is 12 residues. V lost 1 base, J lost 6 bases, and 4 bases lay in between.

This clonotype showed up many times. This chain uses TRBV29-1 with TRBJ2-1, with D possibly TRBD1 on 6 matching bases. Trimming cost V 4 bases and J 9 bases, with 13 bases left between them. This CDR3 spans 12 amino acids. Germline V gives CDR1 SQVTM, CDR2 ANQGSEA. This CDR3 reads CSVVGLGGEQFF. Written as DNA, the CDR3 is TGCAGCGTTGTGGGGTTAGGGGGTGAGCAGTTCTTC.

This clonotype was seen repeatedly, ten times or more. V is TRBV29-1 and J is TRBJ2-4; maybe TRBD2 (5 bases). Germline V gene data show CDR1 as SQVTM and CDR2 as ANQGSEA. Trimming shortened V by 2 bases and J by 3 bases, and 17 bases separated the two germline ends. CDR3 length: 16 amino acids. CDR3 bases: TGCAGCGTTGAATGGTCCCGACCACTAGTCAAAAACATTCAGTACTTC. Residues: CSVEWSRPLVKNIQYF.

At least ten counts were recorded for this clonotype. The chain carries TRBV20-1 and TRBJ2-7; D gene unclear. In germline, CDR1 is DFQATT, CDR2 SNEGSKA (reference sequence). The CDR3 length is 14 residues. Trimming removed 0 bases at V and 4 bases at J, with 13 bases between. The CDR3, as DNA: TGCAGTGCTAGAGATCAGGCTCTCAAATACGAGCAGTACTTC. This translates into CSARDQALKYEQYF.

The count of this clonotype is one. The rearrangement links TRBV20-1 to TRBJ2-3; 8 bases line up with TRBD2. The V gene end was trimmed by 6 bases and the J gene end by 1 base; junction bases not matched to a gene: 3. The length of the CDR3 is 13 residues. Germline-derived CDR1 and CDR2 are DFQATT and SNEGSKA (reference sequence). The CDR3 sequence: CSALTSGTDTQYF. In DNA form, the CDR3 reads TGCAGTGCGTTGACTAGCGGCACAGATACGCAGTATTTT.

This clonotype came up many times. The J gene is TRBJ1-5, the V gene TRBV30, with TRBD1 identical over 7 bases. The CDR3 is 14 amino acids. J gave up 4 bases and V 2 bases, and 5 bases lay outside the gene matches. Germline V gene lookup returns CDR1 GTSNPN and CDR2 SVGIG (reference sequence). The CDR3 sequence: CAWSIGTANQPQHF. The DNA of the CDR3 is TGTGCCTGGAGTATCGGGACAGCTAATCAGCCCCAGCATTTT.

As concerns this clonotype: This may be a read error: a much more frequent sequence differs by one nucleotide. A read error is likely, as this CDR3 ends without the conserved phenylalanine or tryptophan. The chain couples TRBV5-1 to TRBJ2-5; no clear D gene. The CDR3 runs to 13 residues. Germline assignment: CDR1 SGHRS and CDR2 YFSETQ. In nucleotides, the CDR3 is TGTGCCAGCAGCTTGGTCCTACAAGAGACCCAGTACTCC. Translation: CASSLVLQETQYS.

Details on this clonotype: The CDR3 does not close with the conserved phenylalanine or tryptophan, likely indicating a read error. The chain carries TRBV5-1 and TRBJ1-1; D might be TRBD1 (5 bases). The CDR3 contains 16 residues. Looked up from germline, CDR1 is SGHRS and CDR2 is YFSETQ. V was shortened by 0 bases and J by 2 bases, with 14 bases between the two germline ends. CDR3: CASSLEGQGENTEAFL. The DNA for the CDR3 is TGCGCCAGCAGCTTGGAAGGTCAGGGCGAAAACACTGAAGCTTTCTTA.

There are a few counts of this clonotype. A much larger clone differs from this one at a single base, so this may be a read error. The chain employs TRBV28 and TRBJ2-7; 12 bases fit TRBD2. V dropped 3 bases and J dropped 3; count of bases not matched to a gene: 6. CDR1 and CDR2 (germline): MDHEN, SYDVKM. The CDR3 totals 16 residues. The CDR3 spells CASSLPTSGSGYEQYF. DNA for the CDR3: TGTGCCAGCAGTTTGCCGACTAGCGGGAGTGGCTACGAGCAGTACTTC.

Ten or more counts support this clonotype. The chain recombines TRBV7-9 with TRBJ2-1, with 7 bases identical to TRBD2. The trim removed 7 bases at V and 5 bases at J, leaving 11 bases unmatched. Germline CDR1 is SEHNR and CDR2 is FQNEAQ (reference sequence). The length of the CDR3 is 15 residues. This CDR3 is CASTSGRERNNEQFF. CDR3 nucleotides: TGTGCCAGCACCTCAGGGCGGGAGCGAAACAATGAGCAGTTCTTC.

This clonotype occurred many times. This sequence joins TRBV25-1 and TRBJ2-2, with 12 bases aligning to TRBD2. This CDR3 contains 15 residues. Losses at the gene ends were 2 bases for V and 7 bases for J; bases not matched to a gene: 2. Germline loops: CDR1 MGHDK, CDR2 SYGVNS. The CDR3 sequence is CASSEGLAGFGELFF. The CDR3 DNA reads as TGTGCCAGCAGTGAAGGACTAGCGGGATTCGGGGAGCTGTTTTTT.

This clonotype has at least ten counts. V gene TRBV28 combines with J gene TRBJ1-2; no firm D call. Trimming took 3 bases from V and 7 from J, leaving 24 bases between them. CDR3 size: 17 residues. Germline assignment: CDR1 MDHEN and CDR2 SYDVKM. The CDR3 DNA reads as TGTGCCAGCAGTTTGTCGGCCCCGGAGCCGGCCGGGAGTGGCTACACCTTC. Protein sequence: CASSLSAPEPAGSGYTF.

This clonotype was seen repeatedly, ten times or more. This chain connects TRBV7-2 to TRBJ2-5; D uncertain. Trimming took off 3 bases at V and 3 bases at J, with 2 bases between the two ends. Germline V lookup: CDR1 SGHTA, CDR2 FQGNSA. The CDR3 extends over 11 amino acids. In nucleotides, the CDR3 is TGTGCCAGCAGCTTGAAAGAGACCCAGTACTTC. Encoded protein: CASSLKETQYF.

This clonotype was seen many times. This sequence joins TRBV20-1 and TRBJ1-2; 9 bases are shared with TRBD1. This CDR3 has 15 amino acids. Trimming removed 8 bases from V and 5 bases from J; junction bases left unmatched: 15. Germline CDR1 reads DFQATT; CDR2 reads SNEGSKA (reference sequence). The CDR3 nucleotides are TGCAGTACAACAGGGGGCGCAAAATTCCCTTATGGCTACACCTTC. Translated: CSTTGGAKFPYGYTF.

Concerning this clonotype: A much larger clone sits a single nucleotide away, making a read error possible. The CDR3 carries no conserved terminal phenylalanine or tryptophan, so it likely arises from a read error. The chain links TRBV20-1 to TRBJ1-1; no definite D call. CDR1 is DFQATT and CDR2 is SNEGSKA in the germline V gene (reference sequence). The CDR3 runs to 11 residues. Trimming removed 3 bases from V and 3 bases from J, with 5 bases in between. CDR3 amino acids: CSARTHTEAFL. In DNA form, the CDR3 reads TGCAGTGCTAGGACACACACTGAAGCTTTCCTT.

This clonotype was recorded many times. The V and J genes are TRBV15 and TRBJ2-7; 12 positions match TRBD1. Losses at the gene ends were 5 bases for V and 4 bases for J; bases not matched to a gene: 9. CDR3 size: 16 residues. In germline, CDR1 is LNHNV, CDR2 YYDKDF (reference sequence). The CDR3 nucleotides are TGTGCCACCAGCCTTCCACCGGGACAGGGGGCTTACGAGCAGTACTTC. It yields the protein CATSLPPGQGAYEQYF.

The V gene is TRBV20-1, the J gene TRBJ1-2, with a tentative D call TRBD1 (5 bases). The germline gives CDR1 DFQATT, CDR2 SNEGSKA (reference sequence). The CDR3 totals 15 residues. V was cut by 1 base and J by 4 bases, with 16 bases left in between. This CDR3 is CSARVGAQGRYGYTF. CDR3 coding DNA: TGCAGTGCTAGAGTAGGGGCCCAGGGCCGCTATGGCTACACCTTC.